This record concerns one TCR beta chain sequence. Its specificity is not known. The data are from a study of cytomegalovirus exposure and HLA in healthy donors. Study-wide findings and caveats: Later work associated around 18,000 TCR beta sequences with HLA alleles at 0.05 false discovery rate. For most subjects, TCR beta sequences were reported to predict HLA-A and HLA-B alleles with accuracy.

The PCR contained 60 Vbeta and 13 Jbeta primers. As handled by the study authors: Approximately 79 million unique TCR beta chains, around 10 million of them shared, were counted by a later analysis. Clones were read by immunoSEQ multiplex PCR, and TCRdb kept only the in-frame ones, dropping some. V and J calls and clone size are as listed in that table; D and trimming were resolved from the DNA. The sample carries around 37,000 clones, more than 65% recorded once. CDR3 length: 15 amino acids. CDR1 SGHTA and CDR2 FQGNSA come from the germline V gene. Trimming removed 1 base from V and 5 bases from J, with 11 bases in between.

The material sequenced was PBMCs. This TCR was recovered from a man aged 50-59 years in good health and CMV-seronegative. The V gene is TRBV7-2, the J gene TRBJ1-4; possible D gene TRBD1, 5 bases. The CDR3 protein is CASSLGRGGNEKLFF. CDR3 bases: TGTGCCAGCAGCTTAGGAAGGGGTGGGAATGAAAAACTGTTTTTT.